The T cell receptor (beta chain) described here comes from a study of cytomegalovirus exposure and HLA in healthy donors. The table came from immunoSEQ multiplex PCR; TCRdb's copy has only in-frame clones and leaves some out. The table records 200,000 to 250,000 clones, around four fifths of them present only once. The CDR3 is 17 residues long. The V end lost 3 bases, the J end lost 2 bases, and 17 bases lay between the germline ends. Germline values: CDR1 LNHNV, CDR2 YYDKDF (reference sequence). The chain has TRBV15 and TRBJ2-1, with D possibly matching TRBD1 (6 bases). The receptor's source is a woman aged 18-29 years in good health and CMV-seronegative. The sequencing sample was made of PBMCs. CDR3 protein: CATSSQLGGGTYNEQFF. CDR3 coding DNA: TGTGCCACCAGCAGCCAACTTGGGGGCGGAACCTACAATGAGCAGTTCTTC.